This T cell receptor beta chain emerged from a study of T cell changes during pregnancy in multiple sclerosis. The data were produced by immunoSEQ multiplex PCR, yet TCRdb's version contains in-frame clones alone and is incomplete. This table holds tens of thousands of clones, around 92% found once. V lost 4 bases, J lost 2 bases, and 5 bases stayed unmatched. The CDR3 is made up of 15 amino acids. The germline CDR1 and CDR2 sequences are SGHRS and YFSETQ. The source is a female donor with multiple sclerosis, enrolled in a pregnancy study. The sequenced sample was peripheral blood, obtained after pregnancy. The chain couples TRBV5-1 to TRBJ1-5; the match to TRBD1 covers 8 bases. The CDR3 spells CASSQTGVGNQPQHF. The CDR3 region has the DNA TGCGCCAGCAGCCAGACAGGGGTCGGCAATCAGCCCCAGCATTTT.